This T cell receptor (beta chain) was retrieved from a study of liver allograft versus peripheral blood T cells (TCRdb year 2020). In the study overall: The study compared T cell receptor repertoires found within transplanted livers against repertoires in the peripheral blood of liver transplant recipients. What the research found in general, with its limitations: The T cell receptor repertoires within liver allografts were reported to be different from the T cell receptor repertoires detected in peripheral blood.

This clonotype was observed a handful of times. The specificity of this receptor is unknown. No clone much larger than this one lies a single base away; base qualities are absent. Reading from cysteine to phenylalanine, the CDR3 counts 16 amino acids. The entry retains the CDR3 DNA only, 48 bases that are in frame from base 1. From a lookup of the germline V gene, CDR1 and CDR2 are MDHEN and SYDVKM. V loses 6 bases at its end and J loses 4 bases; junction bases beyond the gene matches: 13. The listed sequencing device is Illumina MiSeq. In-frame beta chains were kept once TCRdb had trimmed the public reads at Q25 with fastp and called clones with MiXCR. Every CDR3 protein is listed once, alongside the most common genes and DNA of its rows. The sample yields more than 10,000 distinct CDR3 sequences; approximately 20% were counted once. The ten top clones hold approximately 13% of the sample.

This clonotype was sampled from a human patient who had a liver transplant. It is possible that, after a transplant, some T cells come from the graft donor. The receptor chain draws on TRBV28 and TRBJ1-2, with 8 bases matching TRBD1. The CDR3 region reads CASSPGGQGRLYGYTF. The DNA sequence reads TGTGCCAGCAGCCCGGGCGGACAGGGAAGACTCTATGGCTACACCTTC.